Shown below are 25 T cell receptor beta chains from a single sample sequenced in a study of blood T cell repertoires in COVID-19. Generated by immunoSEQ multiplex PCR, the TCRdb table keeps only in-frame clones and is missing some. This sample yields under 200,000 clones, of which roughly four fifths are seen a single time; approximately 1.4% belongs to the top ten. Sequencing used peripheral blood. The receptors originated from a human donor in a cohort sampled during active COVID-19.

This chain joins TRBV18 and TRBJ1-5; no definite D call. CDR1 is KGHSH and CDR2 is LQKENI in the germline V gene. The CDR3 contains 15 residues. V gave up 0 bases and J gave up 8 bases, with 14 bases separating them. The chain's CDR3 is CASSPPNSYTEPQHF. CDR3 DNA sequence: TGTGCCAGCTCACCACCGAACTCCTATACGGAGCCCCAGCATTTT.

The rearrangement links TRBV19 to TRBJ2-2; maybe TRBD1 (5 bases). The CDR3 spans 16 residues. Germline CDR1 is LNHDA and CDR2 is SQIVND (reference sequence). Trimming pared 2 bases from V and 7 bases from J, leaving 17 bases between. The CDR3 coding sequence is TGTGCCAGTAGTATATTAGGCAGGGATTCGCGCGGGGAGCTGTTTTTT. Translating gives CASSILGRDSRGELFF.

The gene calls are TRBV10-3 and TRBJ2-5; no firm D call. The CDR3 is 13 amino acids. Germline CDR1 ENHRY, CDR2 SYGVKD. V lost 0 bases and J lost 4, with 6 bases in between. The CDR3 DNA sequence: TGTGCCATCAGTGAGTCGGCTAGAGAGACCCAGTACTTC. Protein product: CAISESARETQYF.

This chain joins TRBV9 and TRBJ2-3; 7 bases fit TRBD2. The length of the CDR3 is 19 residues. With 0 bases clipped from V and 1 base from J, the junction kept 14 bases outside the gene matches. Germline V gives CDR1 SGDLS, CDR2 YYNGEE. CDR3 DNA sequence: TGTGCCAGCAGCGTAGCGGGAAGGGCTAGCGGAGGTGGCACAGATACGCAGTATTTT. It specifies CASSVAGRASGGGTDTQYF.

The chain joins TRBV5-4 to TRBJ2-5; D is unresolved. Germline assignment: CDR1 SGHNT and CDR2 YYREEE (reference sequence). The CDR3 is 12 amino acids. V was trimmed by 4 bases and J by 2 bases, leaving 6 bases between them. CDR3 sequence: CASSLYQETQYF. DNA for the CDR3: TGTGCCAGCAGCCTGTATCAAGAGACCCAGTACTTC.

The J gene is TRBJ2-2, the V gene TRBV7-8; 10 bases agree with TRBD1. Germline-derived CDR1 and CDR2 are SGHVS and FQNEAQ. With 4 bases clipped from V and 9 bases from J, the junction kept 11 bases outside the gene matches. This CDR3 is 16 amino acids long. CDR3 residues: CASSSLPGTGVWELFF. In nucleotides, the CDR3 is TGTGCCAGCAGCTCGCTACCCGGGACAGGGGTCTGGGAGCTGTTTTTT.

The chain links TRBV6-2 or TRBV6-3 to TRBJ2-5; 7 bases map to TRBD2. The length of the CDR3 is 14 residues. The germline V gene has CDR1 MNHEY and CDR2 SVGEGT. V lost 2 bases and J lost 4; bases outside the gene matches: 4. In DNA, the CDR3 is TGTGCCAGCAGTTACGGGGAGGGGACAGAGACCCAGTACTTC. Its protein product is CASSYGEGTETQYF.

The chain combines TRBV28 with TRBJ2-3, with 9 bases lining up with TRBD2. The germline V gene encodes CDR1 MDHEN and CDR2 SYDVKM. The V gene end was trimmed by 3 bases and the J gene end by 10 bases; junction bases not matched to a gene: 11. CDR3 length: 15 amino acids. The CDR3 loop reads CASSFGGGLAPPQYF. In nucleotides, the CDR3 is TGTGCCAGCAGTTTCGGTGGGGGACTAGCTCCCCCGCAGTATTTT.

This chain joins TRBV28 and TRBJ1-2, with a possible D match to TRBD1 (6 bases). CDR1 MDHEN and CDR2 SYDVKM come from the germline V gene. This CDR3 region has 14 residues. V lost 7 bases and J 3 bases, leaving 15 bases between the germline ends. The DNA of the CDR3 is TGTGCCAGCAACCCATTAGGACAGTACTATGGCTACACCTTC. Translating it yields CASNPLGQYYGYTF.

The V and J genes are TRBV29-1 and TRBJ2-2; D may be TRBD2 (6 bases). This CDR3 is built from 15 residues. Trimming removed 2 bases from V and 5 bases from J, with 15 bases in between. Germline V CDR1 and CDR2: SQVTM, ANQGSEA. The CDR3 sequence is CSVELRGWETGELFF. In nucleotides, the CDR3 is TGCAGCGTTGAACTGCGGGGCTGGGAAACCGGGGAGCTGTTTTTT.

The gene calls are TRBV5-1 and TRBJ2-2; tentative D call: TRBD1 (6 bases). The germline V and J ends were trimmed by 5 bases and 7 bases, with 12 bases remaining between them. CDR1 and CDR2 (germline): SGHRS, YFSETQ. There are 13 residues in the CDR3. DNA for the CDR3: TGCGCCAGCAGTTCACAGGGTGTCGGGGAGCTGTTTTTT. Protein: CASSSQGVGELFF.

The rearrangement joins TRBV9 to TRBJ2-5; the match to TRBD2 covers 14 bases. This CDR3 has 16 residues. After removal of 4 bases from V and 5 bases from J, the junction contained 7 bases not matched to a gene. CDR1 is SGDLS, CDR2 YYNGEE, per germline. The CDR3 is CASSRRLAGGQETQYF. In DNA, the CDR3 is TGTGCCAGCAGCCGCCGACTAGCGGGAGGGCAGGAGACCCAGTACTTC. Drawing the rest from reference TRBV9 and TRBJ2-5, the complete variable domain is DSGVTQTPKHLITATGQRVTLRCSPRSGDLSVYWYQQSLDQGLQFLIQYYNGEERAKGNILERFSAQQFPDLHSELNLSSLELGDSALYFCASSRRLAGGQETQYFGPGTRLLVL.

This chain links TRBV9 with TRBJ2-6; no firm D call. Trimming left V 0 bases short and J 0 bases short, with 7 bases between. Germline V gene lookup returns CDR1 SGDLS and CDR2 YYNGEE. This CDR3 spans 16 amino acids. The CDR3 here is CASSVGSFSGANVLTF. In nucleotides, the CDR3 is TGTGCCAGCAGCGTAGGTAGTTTCTCTGGGGCCAACGTCCTGACTTTC.

This rearrangement joins TRBV4-2 to TRBJ1-1; D is unresolved. Germline CDR1 and CDR2: LGHNA and YNFKEQ. The CDR3 is 14 amino acids. V was cut by 1 base and J by 1 base, with 7 bases left in between. CDR3 sequence (DNA): TGTGCCAGCAGCCAAGCACAGAAGAACACTGAAGCTTTCTTT. This encodes CASSQAQKNTEAFF.

The chain links TRBV11-2 to TRBJ2-5; 8 nucleotides align to TRBD2. The trim removed 5 bases at V and 2 bases at J, leaving 10 bases unmatched. CDR1 and CDR2 from the germline V gene are SGHAT and FQNNGV. The CDR3 is made up of 16 amino acids. The CDR3 nucleotides are TGTGCCAGCAGCCCTTCTATAGCGGGATTACAAGAGACCCAGTACTTC. Its translation is CASSPSIAGLQETQYF. The whole variable domain, filled in from reference TRBV11-2 and TRBJ2-5, reads EAGVAQSPRYKIIEKRQSVAFWCNPISGHATLYWYQQILGQGPKLLIQFQNNGVVDDSQLPKDRFSAERLKGVDSTLKIQPAKLEDSAVYLCASSPSIAGLQETQYFGPGTRLLVL.

This chain connects TRBV5-1 to TRBJ1-1; 7 nucleotides line up with TRBD1. The CDR3 consists of 13 residues. Trimming at V came to 3 bases and at J to 6 bases, leaving 5 bases not matched to a gene. The V gene's germline CDR1 is SGHRS and CDR2 YFSETQ. CDR3 loop: CASSSTGEPEAFF. CDR3 DNA sequence: TGCGCCAGCAGCTCTACAGGGGAACCTGAAGCTTTCTTT.

The chain joins TRBV2 to TRBJ2-1; TRBD2 matches at 7 bases. Germline V gene data show CDR1 as SNHLY and CDR2 as FYNNEI. J was trimmed by 7 bases and V by 1 base; bases with no gene match: 7. There are 15 residues in the CDR3. CDR3 coding DNA: TGTGCCAGCAGTGAAGATGGCGGGAGAACGAATGAGCAGTTCTTC. Amino acid sequence: CASSEDGGRTNEQFF.

The chain has TRBV5-1 and TRBJ2-6; D call uncertain. The CDR3 totals 15 residues. Germline V lookup: CDR1 SGHRS, CDR2 YFSETQ. Trimming removed 4 bases at V and 0 bases at J, with 8 bases between. The CDR3 nucleotides are TGCGCCAGCAGCCTTAGAGACTCTGGGGCCAACGTCCTGACTTTC. The encoded protein is CASSLRDSGANVLTF.

J is TRBJ1-1 and V is TRBV3-1 (or the pseudogene TRBV3-2); D not certain. This CDR3 comprises 14 residues. V dropped 1 base and J dropped 5 bases, with 11 bases sitting between them. In germline, CDR1 is LGHDT, CDR2 YNNKEL (reference sequence). The CDR3 loop is CASSQGNRGTEAFF. CDR3 nucleotides: TGTGCCAGCAGCCAAGGCAACCGGGGAACTGAAGCTTTCTTT.

The rearrangement links TRBV4-3 to TRBJ2-7, with D tentatively TRBD2 (6 bases). V dropped 4 bases and J dropped 4 bases, with 11 bases sitting between them. Germline CDR1 is LGHNA and CDR2 is YSLEER. The CDR3 has 13 residues. In nucleotides, the CDR3 is TGCGCCAGCAGCCGGGACCGGGGGTACGAGCAGTACTTC. This codes for CASSRDRGYEQYF.

This clone was counted a single time. The rearrangement links TRBV5-6 to TRBJ1-2, with 10 bases aligning to TRBD1. The V segment lost 0 bases and the J segment 7 bases; nucleotides outside the gene matches: 9. Germline CDR1 is SGHDT and CDR2 is YYEEEE. This CDR3 region has 16 residues. The chain's CDR3 is CASSLAGRGTGVGYTF. The CDR3 region has the DNA TGTGCCAGCAGCTTGGCGGGTAGAGGGACAGGGGTTGGCTACACCTTC. Looking up the rest from reference TRBV5-6 and TRBJ1-2 gives the full variable domain: DAGVTQSPTHLIKTRGQQVTLRCSPKSGHDTVSWYQQALGQGPQFIFQYYEEEERQRGNFPDRFSGHQFPNYSSELNVNALLLGDSALYLCASSLAGRGTGVGYTFGSGTRLTVV.

The chain uses TRBV6-6 and TRBJ2-5; TRBD1 matches at 10 bases. The junction had 4 bases not matched to a gene; V was cut back by 5 bases and J by 1 base. Per germline, CDR1 MNHNY and CDR2 SVGAGI (reference sequence). The CDR3 is 15 residues long. The CDR3 loop reads CASSLRTGGQETQYF. For the CDR3, the DNA is TGTGCCAGCAGTCTCAGGACAGGGGGCCAAGAGACCCAGTACTTC.

This clone occurred once. The V call is TRBV9, the J call TRBJ1-4; the match to TRBD1 covers 7 bases. From germline, CDR1 is SGDLS and CDR2 YYNGEE. V shed 4 bases, J shed 1 base, and the junction held 4 bases outside the gene matches. This CDR3 is 15 amino acids long. CDR3 amino acids: CASSSRQGTNEKLFF. CDR3 bases: TGTGCCAGCAGCTCACGACAGGGAACTAATGAAAAACTGTTTTTT.

This clone was counted between two and nine times. V gene TRBV11-2 combines with J gene TRBJ2-1; 10 bases line up with TRBD2. Germline CDR1 reads SGHAT; CDR2 reads FQNNGV. Trimming at V came to 5 bases and at J to 9 bases, leaving 10 bases not matched to a gene. CDR3 length equals 15 residues. The CDR3 is CASSPSAGGPIEQFF. In nucleotides, the CDR3 is TGTGCCAGCAGCCCATCAGCGGGAGGGCCGATTGAGCAGTTCTTC.

This sequence joins TRBV6-5 and TRBJ2-7; a possible D gene is TRBD2 (5 bases). CDR1 and CDR2 (germline): MNHEY, SVGAGI. Trimming shortened V by 0 bases and J by 4 bases, and 7 bases separated the two germline ends. This CDR3 comprises 13 residues. CDR3 sequence: CASSYSRVYEQYF. Here the CDR3 DNA reads TGTGCCAGCAGTTACTCGCGGGTATACGAGCAGTACTTC.